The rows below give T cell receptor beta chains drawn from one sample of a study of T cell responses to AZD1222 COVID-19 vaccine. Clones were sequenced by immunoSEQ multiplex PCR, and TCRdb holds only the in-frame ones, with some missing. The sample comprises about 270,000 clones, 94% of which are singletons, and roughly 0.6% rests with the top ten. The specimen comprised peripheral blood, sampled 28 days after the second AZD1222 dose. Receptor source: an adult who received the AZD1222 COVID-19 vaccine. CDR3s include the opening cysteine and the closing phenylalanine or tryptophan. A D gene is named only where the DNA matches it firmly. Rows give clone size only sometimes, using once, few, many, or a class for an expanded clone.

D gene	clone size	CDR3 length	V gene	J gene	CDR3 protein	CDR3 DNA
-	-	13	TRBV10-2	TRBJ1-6	CASSETGPSPLHF	TGCGCCAGCAGTGAAACAGGGCCCTCACCCCTCCACTTT
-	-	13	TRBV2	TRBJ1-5	CASRDDQIQPQHF	TGTGCCAGCCGAGATGATCAGATTCAGCCCCAGCATTTT
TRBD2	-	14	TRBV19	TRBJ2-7	CASSPRVAGYEQYF	TGTGCCAGTAGTCCCCGGGTAGCGGGGTACGAGCAGTACTTC
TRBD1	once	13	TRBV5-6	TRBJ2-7	CASSLQGWDEQYF	TGTGCCAGCAGCCTACAGGGGTGGGACGAGCAGTACTTC
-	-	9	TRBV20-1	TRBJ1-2	CSAGAGYTF	TGCAGTGCGGGGGCCGGCTACACCTTC
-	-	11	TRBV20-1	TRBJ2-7	CSAPEGDEQYF	TGCAGTGCCCCAGAAGGGGACGAGCAGTACTTC
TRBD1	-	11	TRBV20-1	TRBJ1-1	CSALDRDEAFF	TGCAGTGCTCTCGACAGGGATGAAGCTTTCTTT
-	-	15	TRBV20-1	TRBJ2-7	CSASPIEGLTYEQYF	TGCAGTGCTAGTCCGATAGAAGGGTTGACCTACGAGCAGTACTTC
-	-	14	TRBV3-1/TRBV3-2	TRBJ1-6	CASSPGNTGSQLHF	TGTGCCAGCAGCCCAGGGAACACCGGCTCTCAACTCCACTTT
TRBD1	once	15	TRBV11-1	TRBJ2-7	CASSFTGTGVYEQYF	TGTGCCAGCAGCTTCACCGGGACAGGGGTCTACGAGCAGTACTTC
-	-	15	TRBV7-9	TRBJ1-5	CASSRGSFSNQPQHF	TGTGCCAGCAGTAGAGGATCCTTTAGCAATCAGCCCCAGCATTTT
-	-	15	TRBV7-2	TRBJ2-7	CASSLRVTSSYEQYF	TGTGCCAGCAGCTTAAGGGTTACAAGCTCCTACGAGCAGTACTTC
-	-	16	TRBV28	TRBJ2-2	CASSPTGPENTGELFF	TGTGCCAGCAGTCCAACAGGGCCCGAAAACACCGGGGAGCTGTTTTTT
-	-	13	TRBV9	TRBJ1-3	CASSVETGYTIYF	TGTGCCAGCAGCGTTGAGACAGGCTACACCATATATTTT
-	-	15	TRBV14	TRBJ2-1	CASSPLFPIYNEQFF	TGTGCCAGCAGCCCGCTGTTCCCCATTTACAATGAGCAGTTCTTC
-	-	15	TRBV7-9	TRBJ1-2	CASSLEAAKNYGYTF	TGTGCCAGCAGCTTAGAGGCAGCAAAGAACTATGGCTACACCTTC
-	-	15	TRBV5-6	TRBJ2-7	CASSLVDRPTYEQYF	TGTGCCAGCAGCTTGGTAGACAGGCCGACCTACGAGCAGTACTTC
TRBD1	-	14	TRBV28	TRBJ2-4	CASSDRGRVNIQYF	TGTGCCAGCAGTGACAGGGGGAGAGTAAACATTCAGTACTTC
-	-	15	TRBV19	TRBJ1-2	CASSAGGGPYYGYTF	TGTGCCAGTAGCGCGGGGGGAGGTCCCTACTATGGCTACACCTTC
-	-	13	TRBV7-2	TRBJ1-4	CASSSRGGGTLFF	TGTGCCAGCAGCTCCCGGGGGGGCGGGACACTGTTTTTT
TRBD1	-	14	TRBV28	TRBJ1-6	CASSRQGGNSPLHF	TGTGCCAGCAGCCGACAGGGAGGTAATTCACCCCTCCACTTT
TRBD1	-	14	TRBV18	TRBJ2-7	CASSPGTANYEQYF	TGTGCCAGCTCACCCGGGACAGCCAACTACGAGCAGTACTTC
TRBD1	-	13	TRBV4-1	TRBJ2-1	CASSPEGQALQFF	TGCGCCAGCAGCCCAGAAGGACAGGCGTTACAGTTCTTC
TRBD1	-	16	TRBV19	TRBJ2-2	CASSMRQGANTGELFF	TGTGCCAGTAGTATGAGGCAGGGGGCCAACACCGGGGAGCTGTTTTTT
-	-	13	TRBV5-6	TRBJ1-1	CASSLEKNTEAFF	TGTGCCAGCAGCTTGGAGAAGAACACTGAAGCTTTCTTT
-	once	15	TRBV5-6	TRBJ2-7	CASSSLRSGHYEQYF	TGTGCCAGCAGCTCGCTACGTTCCGGGCACTACGAGCAGTACTTC
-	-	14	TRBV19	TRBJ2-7	CASSIPGVLYEQYF	TGTGCCAGTAGTATTCCAGGGGTTCTCTACGAGCAGTACTTC
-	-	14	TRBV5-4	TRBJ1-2	CASSLAVSNYGYTF	TGTGCCAGCAGCTTGGCAGTTTCTAACTATGGCTACACCTTC
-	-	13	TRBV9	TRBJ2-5	CASSVEVSETQYF	TGTGCCAGCAGCGTAGAGGTATCAGAGACCCAGTACTTC
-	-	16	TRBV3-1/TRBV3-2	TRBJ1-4	CASSQDEAGTNEKLFF	TGTGCCAGCAGCCAAGATGAGGCAGGAACTAATGAAAAACTGTTTTTT
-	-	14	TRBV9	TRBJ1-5	CASSAGSRNQPQHF	TGTGCCAGCAGCGCAGGGAGTCGGAATCAGCCCCAGCATTTT
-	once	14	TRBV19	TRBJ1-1	CASSTGDRNTEAFF	TGTGCCAGTAGTACAGGGGATCGTAACACTGAAGCTTTCTTT
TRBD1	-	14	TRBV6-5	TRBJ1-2	CASSYSGTGGGYTF	TGTGCCAGCAGTTACTCCGGGACAGGGGGCGGCTACACCTTC
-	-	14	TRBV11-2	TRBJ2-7	CASSPLGPSYEQYF	TGTGCCAGCAGCCCGCTCGGGCCCTCCTACGAGCAGTACTTC
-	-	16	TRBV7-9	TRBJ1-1	CASSPTGGLVNTEAFF	TGTGCCAGCAGCCCGACAGGAGGTTTAGTGAACACTGAAGCTTTCTTT
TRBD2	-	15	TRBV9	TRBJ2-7	CASSAGTSGSYEQYF	TGTGCCAGCAGCGCCGGGACTAGCGGGAGCTACGAGCAGTACTTC
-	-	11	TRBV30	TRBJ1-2	CAWGGSYGYTF	TGTGCCTGGGGAGGGTCCTATGGCTACACCTTC
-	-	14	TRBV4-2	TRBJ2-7	CASSQDRTGFEQYF	TGTGCCAGCAGCCAAGACCGGACTGGGTTCGAGCAGTACTTC
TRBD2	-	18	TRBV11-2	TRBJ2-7	CASSVLTSGDSYLHEQYF	TGTGCCAGCAGCGTCCTGACTAGCGGGGACTCCTATCTCCACGAGCAGTACTTC
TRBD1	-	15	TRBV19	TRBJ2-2	CASSPTGINTGELFF	TGTGCCAGTAGCCCGACAGGGATTAACACCGGGGAGCTGTTTTTT
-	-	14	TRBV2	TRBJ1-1	CASSERRLNTEAFF	TGTGCCAGCAGTGAAAGGCGGTTGAACACTGAAGCTTTCTTT
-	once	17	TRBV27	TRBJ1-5	CASSSRPDRISNQPQHF	TGTGCCAGCAGTAGTCGGCCCGACAGGATTAGCAATCAGCCCCAGCATTTT
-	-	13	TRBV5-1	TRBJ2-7	CASSPSRLYEQYF	TGCGCCAGCAGCCCTAGTAGGCTCTACGAGCAGTACTTC
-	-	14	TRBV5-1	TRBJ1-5	CASSLVGAGQPQHF	TGCGCCAGCAGCTTGGTGGGGGCTGGTCAGCCCCAGCATTTT
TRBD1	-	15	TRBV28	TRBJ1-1	CASSRPTGTGTEAFF	TGTGCCAGCAGCCGCCCGACAGGGACCGGTACTGAAGCTTTCTTT
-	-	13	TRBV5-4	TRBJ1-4	CASSPAEAQKLFF	TGTGCCAGCAGCCCTGCTGAGGCCCAAAAACTGTTTTTT
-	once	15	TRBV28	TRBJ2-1	CAISGWEIPYNEQFF	TGTGCCATCTCGGGTTGGGAGATCCCCTACAATGAGCAGTTCTTC
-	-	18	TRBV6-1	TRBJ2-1	CASSERHGGSGSYNEQFF	TGTGCCAGCAGTGAAAGGCATGGGGGGTCGGGGTCCTACAATGAGCAGTTCTTC
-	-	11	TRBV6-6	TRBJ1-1	CASSSQLVAFF	TGTGCCAGCAGTTCCCAGTTGGTGGCTTTCTTT
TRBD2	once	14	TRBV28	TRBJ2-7	CASSFLAGTYEQYF	TGTGCCAGCAGTTTCCTAGCGGGAACCTACGAGCAGTACTTC
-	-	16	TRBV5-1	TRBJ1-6	CASSLVPTGMDSPLHF	TGCGCCAGCAGCTTGGTCCCCACAGGGATGGATTCACCCCTCCACTTT
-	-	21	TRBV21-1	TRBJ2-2	CASSKLWPKTGKLVNTGELFF	TGTGCCAGCAGCAAACTATGGCCTAAGACAGGGAAACTCGTAAACACCGGGGAGCTGTTTTTT
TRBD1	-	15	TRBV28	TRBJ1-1	CASRVGGGLNTEAFF	TGTGCCAGCAGGGTAGGAGGGGGCTTGAACACTGAAGCTTTCTTT
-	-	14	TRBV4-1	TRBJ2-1	CASSHTFGEDEQFF	TGCGCCAGCAGCCACACCTTCGGGGAAGATGAGCAGTTCTTC